This T cell receptor beta chain was sequenced during a study of shared clonotypes between healthy human individuals. The split of CD4+ cells yielded CD45RA+ naive and CD45RA-negative memory subsets. The input for sorted-subset replicate PCRs was approximately 210 ng DNA, approximately 30,000 T cell genomes. Data came from immunoSEQ multiplex PCR; TCRdb stores just in-frame clones and leaves some out. The data show around 2,000,000 clones, with 95% seen just once and 0.13% held by the top ten. After removal of 2 bases from V and 9 bases from J, the junction contained 34 bases not matched to a gene. The CDR3 has 22 amino acids. The V gene's germline CDR1 is SQVTM and CDR2 ANQGSEA.

The sequencing sample was made of naive CD4+ T cells sorted from blood. The subset was: CD45RA+ positively selected. V and J are TRBV29-1 and TRBJ2-1, with 7 bases lining up with TRBD1. The receptor comes from a young man in good health. Here the CDR3 DNA reads TGCAGCGTTGAAAACGGGACAGAGGTGTTCGGGCCTGGCATTCCCGCCGTTCCTGAGCAGTTCTTC. Protein: CSVENGTEVFGPGIPAVPEQFF.